This is a list of T cell receptor beta chains from one sample in a study of blood T cell repertoires in COVID-19. Sequencing was performed with immunoSEQ multiplex PCR; in TCRdb, only in-frame clones are kept and a portion is missing. The sample yields under 200,000 clones, 86% seen once. The sequencing sample was made of peripheral blood. These receptors all stem from a young man with acute or convalescent COVID-19. Both conserved end residues are part of each CDR3. Each record gives: J gene, D gene, clone size, V gene, CDR3 protein, CDR3 DNA. The D gene is left open where the match is weak. Clone sizes are given selectively: once, few, many, or a class where the clone is expanded.

TRBJ1-5,-,-,TRBV28,CASLLGVGGNQPQHF,TGTGCCAGCCTCCTAGGTGTAGGGGGCAATCAGCCCCAGCATTTT
TRBJ2-1,TRBD1,-,TRBV7-6,CASSLGRPGGSDEQFF,TGTGCCAGCAGCTTAGGTCGTCCAGGGGGCTCAGATGAGCAGTTCTTC
TRBJ2-5,-,few,TRBV18,CASSPDLGWANPGETQYF,TGTGCCAGCTCACCGGATCTTGGGTGGGCTAATCCAGGGGAGACCCAGTACTTC
TRBJ1-4,-,once,TRBV25-1,CASRGGANEKLFF,TGTGCCAGCAGAGGGGGTGCTAATGAAAAACTGTTTTTT
TRBJ1-1,-,-,TRBV5-1,CASSLAIGVNTEAFF,TGCGCCAGCAGCTTGGCAATAGGGGTGAACACTGAAGCTTTCTTT
TRBJ2-3,-,-,TRBV6-5,CASKGDLTDTQYF,TGTGCCAGCAAGGGGGACCTCACAGATACGCAGTATTTT
TRBJ1-3,TRBD1,-,TRBV3-1/TRBV3-2,CASSRYRGSGNTIYF,TGTGCCAGCAGCCGATACAGGGGTTCTGGAAACACCATATATTTT
TRBJ1-1,-,-,TRBV7-9,CASSQNTQAGAFF,TGTGCCAGCAGCCAAAATACACAGGCGGGGGCTTTCTTT
TRBJ2-7,TRBD2,-,TRBV6-6,CASSYAGVEQYF,TGTGCCAGCAGTTACGCGGGGGTCGAGCAGTACTTC
TRBJ1-4,-,-,TRBV27,CASSAPTGVSTNEKLFF,TGTGCCAGCAGCGCCCCGACAGGCGTGTCCACTAATGAAAAACTGTTTTTT
TRBJ1-1,-,-,TRBV4-1,CASSHLVVRGSTEAFF,TGCGCCAGCAGCCACCTGGTCGTGCGGGGATCCACTGAAGCTTTCTTT
TRBJ2-7,TRBD1,-,TRBV5-4,CASSLDGQGRTYEQYF,TGTGCCAGCAGCTTGGACGGACAGGGGCGAACCTACGAGCAGTACTTC
TRBJ1-4,-,-,TRBV7-6,CASSLEGVATNEKLFF,TGTGCCAGCAGCTTAGAGGGAGTTGCAACTAATGAAAAACTGTTTTTT
TRBJ1-5,TRBD1,-,TRBV7-8,CASSLGSGGINQPQHF,TGTGCCAGCAGCTTAGGATCAGGGGGCATCAATCAGCCCCAGCATTTT
TRBJ1-2,-,-,TRBV2,CASSVGLQGYGYTF,TGTGCCAGCAGTGTGGGTCTACAGGGCTATGGCTACACCTTC
TRBJ1-4,TRBD1,-,TRBV11-2,CASSRTGGSGEKLFF,TGTGCCAGCAGCCGCACAGGGGGATCTGGAGAAAAACTGTTTTTT
TRBJ2-1,TRBD2,-,TRBV5-1,CASSLGLAGDEQFF,TGCGCCAGCAGCTTGGGACTAGCGGGGGACGAGCAGTTCTTC
TRBJ2-2,-,few,TRBV11-1,CASSFAGPGELFF,TGTGCCAGCAGCTTTGCGGGACCCGGGGAGCTGTTTTTT
TRBJ2-2,-,-,TRBV4-1,CASSQDMAVNTGELFF,TGCGCCAGCAGCCAAGATATGGCAGTGAACACCGGGGAGCTGTTTTTT
TRBJ1-5,TRBD1,-,TRBV5-8,CASSQDRADQPQHF,TGTGCCAGCAGCCAGGACAGGGCAGATCAGCCCCAGCATTTT
TRBJ2-2,-,-,TRBV19,CASSSQNTGELFF,TGTGCCAGTAGTTCACAGAACACCGGGGAGCTGTTTTTT
TRBJ2-3,-,-,TRBV24-1,CATSDWRGSPTDTQYF,TGTGCCACCAGTGATTGGAGGGGATCCCCCACAGATACGCAGTATTTT
TRBJ2-7,-,-,TRBV7-9,CASSLATRGVDEQYF,TGTGCCAGCAGCTTAGCGACGCGGGGAGTGGACGAGCAGTACTTC
TRBJ2-1,TRBD2,few,TRBV3-1/TRBV3-2,CASSQDGWASGGAGNEQFF,TGTGCCAGCAGCCAAGATGGTTGGGCTAGCGGGGGGGCCGGCAATGAGCAGTTCTTC
TRBJ1-1,-,-,TRBV15,CATSRDLGRNTEAFF,TGTGCCACCAGCAGAGATCTTGGGAGAAACACTGAAGCTTTCTTT
TRBJ1-2,TRBD1,once,TRBV6-6,CASSPGTGAWFDYGYTF,TGTGCCAGCAGTCCCGGGACAGGGGCTTGGTTCGACTATGGCTACACCTTC
TRBJ2-3,-,-,TRBV27,CASKIERVADTQYF,TGTGCCAGCAAAATAGAGCGGGTTGCAGATACGCAGTATTTT
TRBJ1-3,-,once,TRBV6-5,CASSPHQGSGNTIYF,TGTGCCAGCAGTCCGCACCAGGGATCAGGAAACACCATATATTTT
TRBJ2-7,TRBD1,-,TRBV29-1,CSVELQGSSYEQYF,TGCAGCGTTGAACTACAGGGGAGCTCCTACGAGCAGTACTTC
TRBJ1-3,TRBD1,few,TRBV27,CASSLSGTGAGNTIYF,TGTGCCAGCAGTTTATCCGGGACAGGGGCTGGAAACACCATATATTTT
TRBJ2-2,-,-,TRBV28,CASRDSSTGELFF,TGTGCCAGCAGGGACAGTTCCACCGGGGAGCTGTTTTTT
TRBJ1-1,TRBD1,-,TRBV2,CATRGGGASTEAFF,TGTGCCACCAGGGGGGGAGGGGCAAGCACTGAAGCTTTCTTT
TRBJ1-2,-,-,TRBV5-8,CASSLRSSHYGYTF,TGTGCCAGCAGCTTACGTAGTAGCCACTATGGCTACACCTTC
TRBJ1-5,-,-,TRBV4-1,CASSQDDSRDNQPQHF,TGCGCCAGCAGCCAAGACGATTCCCGGGACAATCAGCCCCAGCATTTT
TRBJ1-1,-,-,TRBV28,CASSLYARGGTDTEAFF,TGTGCCAGCAGCCTCTACGCTCGCGGGGGAACGGACACTGAAGCTTTCTTT
TRBJ1-5,-,-,TRBV6-5,CASRFETGANQPQHF,TGTGCCAGCAGGTTTGAAACAGGAGCCAATCAGCCCCAGCATTTT